The TCR beta chain described here comes from a study of T-cell reconstitution after alpha-beta-depleted transplantation in children (dated by TCRdb to the mid-2010s). For context, the study as a whole: The study quantitatively tracked T-cell immune reconstitution after TCRalphabeta/CD19-depleted allogeneic hematopoietic cell transplantation in children using TCR repertoire profiling. On the study overall, not on this receptor specifically: Hyperexpanded clone frequencies declined over subsequent months; after one year, T-cell counts and TCRbeta diversity were mostly attributed to newly produced T cells. In some patients, high TCRbeta diversity at day 60 was attributed to recipient T cells and intrathymic progenitors that had survived conditioning. Apparently early alphabetaT-cell count recovery about two months after transplant reportedly relied on only several hundred rapidly expanded clones derived from non-depleted graft cells.

The intended sense of this specimen's time point label: day 60 (about 2 months) after transplantation. In light of the paper, this sample's treatment or condition label describes: allogeneic hematopoietic cell transplantation with graft depleted of TCRalphabeta T cells and CD19 B cells. The transplant recipients were children given TCRalphabeta/CD19-depleted allogeneic hematopoietic cell grafts. With regard to this clonotype: Its antigen has not been determined. Base qualities were left out, and no much larger clone turns up one base away.

The CDR3 measures 15 amino acids from cysteine to phenylalanine. The kept DNA is CDR3 alone, 45 bases in frame from the first base. CDR1 and CDR2 (GTSNPN, SVGIG) derive from the germline V gene (reference sequence). V sheds 0 bases and J sheds 5 bases, leaving 16 bases between their ends. Library preparation was by PCR. TCRdb records Illumina HiSeq 2500 as the sequencer. Molecular barcoding was employed in the preparation of TCR libraries, with unique molecular identifiers being used to normalize TCRbeta repertoire quantification. TCRdb cleaned the public reads at Q25 with fastp, built clones with MiXCR and kept in-frame beta chains. Under each unique CDR3 protein, matching rows form one entry showing the most common genes and DNA. Across this sample there are some 2,900 distinct CDR3 sequences, with roughly 19% seen only once. Less than 50% of the sample comes from the top ten.

The clonotype comes from a female patient aged 10 to 17 who had a stem cell transplant for acute lymphoblastic leukemia, so the T cells may come from the graft donor. The sample in question was PBMCs, mostly from graft donor cells, obtained 60 days after TCRalphabeta/CD19-depleted stem cell transplant. This receptor chain uses TRBV30 and TRBJ2-5; the D segment cannot be called with confidence. CDR3 protein: CAWSVAQWVRETQYF. The nucleotide sequence is TGTGCCTGGAGTGTGGCGCAGTGGGTACGGGAGACCCAGTACTTC.